Listed below are T cell receptor beta chains from one sample, sequenced in a study of CD8+ T cells in alopecia areata. Profiled with immunoSEQ multiplex PCR; TCRdb holds only in-frame clones, not every one. The data show 170,000 or so clones, 40% to 65% seen once. This specimen was CD8+ T cells sorted from blood, taken at week 24, from a patient treated with tofacitinib. The origin of the receptors is a human donor with alopecia areata. The conserved cysteine and the conserved F or W are not part of the CDR3 here. Fields, in order: V gene, J gene, CDR3 protein.

TRBV29-1	TRBJ2-1	SADGAQTGNVEQF
TRBV4-3	TRBJ2-7	ASSQLTGTGSYEQY
TRBV7-9	TRBJ2-7	ASSFSGTYEQY
TRBV30	TRBJ1-1	AWRGQPSEAF
TRBV7-8	TRBJ2-1	ASSLAGLADNDEQF
TRBV7-6	TRBJ2-7	ASREGTGALSEQY
TRBV29-1	TRBJ2-3	SVAKRGGLDSTDTQY
TRBV7-9	TRBJ1-5	ASSPDSGQGHQPQH
TRBV5-6	TRBJ1-6	ASKLSPGQGNSPLH
TRBV20-1	TRBJ1-1	SARIYTEAF
TRBV19	TRBJ1-1	ASSVGMNTEAF
TRBV10-3	TRBJ1-1	AISEPRNFGLLNTEAF
TRBV6-5	TRBJ1-1	ASSLRGNTEAF
TRBV29-1	TRBJ2-7	SVISTGQYEQY
TRBV4-3	TRBJ1-1	ASSSGGTEAF
TRBV5-1	TRBJ2-7	ASSLGFGLTGSYEQY
TRBV27	TRBJ2-7	ASSLPGGTEY
TRBV5-6	TRBJ1-1	ASSPPAGSDTEAF
TRBV6-1	TRBJ1-2	ASSKETGRYGYT
TRBV29-1	TRBJ1-1	SALDRDFTEAF
TRBV10-3	TRBJ1-5	ATVDASAGGHQPQH
TRBV9	TRBJ1-3	ASKDQSSGNTIY
TRBV30	TRBJ2-7	AWSVDEETEQY
TRBV27	TRBJ2-1	ASSGTGDYNEQF
TRBV30	TRBJ1-2	AWSAGQGGYGYT
TRBV30	TRBJ1-6	AWSEISELTGTGSRSPLH
TRBV7-3	TRBJ1-3	ASSLAEQGSSGNTIY
TRBV5-1	TRBJ2-7	ASSLDSGSLYEQY
TRBV18	TRBJ2-5	ASSPVRGEETQY
TRBV29-1	TRBJ1-2	SVEITEVYGYT
TRBV30	TRBJ1-1	AWKAGAEAF